Listed here are 13 T cell receptor beta chains from one sample, sequenced in a study of response to subunit inactivated influenza vaccine. Each CDR3 protein is one row after TCRdb ran MiXCR on the RT-PCR reads. The sample lists about 540,000 distinct CDR3 sequences, under 25% occurring once. This sample also belongs to another study, concerning T cells expressing NK-cell markers. Per that study: cDNA encoding TCR beta was synthesized via 5'RACE template switching incorporating UMIs.

Sequences were derived from CD4+ T cells sorted from PBMCs, sampled 11 to 12 days after vaccination. The receptors here all came from a man aged 45 to 65 who received an inactivated influenza vaccine.

The rearrangement links TRBV6-2 or TRBV6-3 to TRBJ1-5; D call uncertain. The CDR3 is 15 amino acids. The V gene lost 0 bases and the J gene lost 6 bases, with 12 bases spanning the gap. The germline V gene has CDR1 MNHEY and CDR2 SVGEGT. Here the CDR3 reads CASSYSQDRPQPQHF. The DNA for the CDR3 is TGTGCCAGCAGTTACTCTCAGGATCGGCCTCAGCCCCAGCATTTT.

The genes are TRBV4-3 and TRBJ1-2; D is unclear. CDR3 size: 15 residues. Looked up from germline, CDR1 is LGHNA and CDR2 is YSLEER. Trimming pared 2 bases from V and 3 bases from J, leaving 13 bases between. CDR3 nucleotide sequence: TGCGCCAGCAGCCAACCCGGACTAACTGACTATGGCTACACCTTC. Its protein product is CASSQPGLTDYGYTF.

With regard to this clonotype: Because the CDR3 is missing its conserved closing phenylalanine or tryptophan, this is likely a read error. This sequence joins TRBV6-1 and TRBJ2-7, with D perhaps matching TRBD2 (6 bases). Germline CDR1 MNHNS, CDR2 SASEGT. The length of the CDR3 is 15 residues. V dropped 8 bases and J dropped 5 bases, with 22 bases sitting between them. For the CDR3, the DNA is TGTGCCAGCCGCGATAGACTAGTTAGCTTGAACGAGCAGTACTTG. This gives the protein CASRDRLVSLNEQYL.

A few counts support this clonotype. V is TRBV5-1 and J is TRBJ1-1; TRBD1 agrees at 7 bases. The germline gives CDR1 SGHRS, CDR2 YFSETQ. The junction had 10 bases not matched to a gene; V was cut back by 4 bases and J by 4 bases. This CDR3 spans 15 amino acids. CDR3 sequence (DNA): TGCGCCAGCAGCGCGACGACAGGGAGACGCACTGAAGCTTTCTTT. This codes for CASSATTGRRTEAFF.

This clonotype was seen more than once but under ten times. V usage is TRBV2 and J usage is TRBJ2-3; D gene unclear. V dropped 10 bases and J dropped 2 bases, with 13 bases sitting between them. CDR1 is SNHLY and CDR2 is FYNNEI in the germline V gene. The CDR3 has 13 amino acids. The CDR3 spells CATKSKVTDTQYF. The CDR3 DNA reads as TGTGCCACCAAGAGTAAGGTCACAGATACGCAGTATTTT.

The chain combines TRBV10-3 with TRBJ1-5; no firm D call. With 8 bases removed from V and 4 bases from J, the gap between germline ends came to 9 bases. The CDR3 is 12 residues long. Germline V gene sequence: CDR1 ENHRY, CDR2 SYGVKD. The CDR3 DNA reads as TGTGCCATCGGGCAGATTAATCAGCCCCAGCATTTT. The encoded protein is CAIGQINQPQHF.

This clonotype was detected many times. This sequence joins TRBV5-1 and TRBJ1-4; D gene ambiguous. V dropped 0 bases and J dropped 8 bases, with 14 bases sitting between them. CDR1 is SGHRS, CDR2 YFSETQ, per germline. CDR3 length: 15 residues. CDR3 in amino acids: CASSLGGSGGEKLFF. CDR3 coding DNA: TGCGCCAGCAGCTTGGGCGGCTCTGGAGGGGAAAAACTGTTTTTT.

This clonotype has only one observation. The J gene is TRBJ2-4, the V gene TRBV20-1; D remains unclear. CDR1 and CDR2 from the germline V gene are DFQATT and SNEGSKA (reference sequence). V dropped 0 bases and J dropped 5 bases, with 11 bases sitting between them. The CDR3 is made up of 14 amino acids. The CDR3 region is CSARDWLTQNIQYF. CDR3 DNA sequence: TGCAGTGCTAGAGACTGGCTTACTCAAAACATTCAGTACTTC.

The table lists this clonotype with a few counts. The chain links TRBV6-5 to TRBJ1-5; D gene uncertain. Germline V gives CDR1 MNHEY, CDR2 SVGAGI. V was shortened by 4 bases and J by 4 bases, with 8 bases between the two germline ends. The CDR3 consists of 13 residues. This chain's CDR3 is CASSSRKNQPQHF. DNA of the CDR3: TGTGCCAGCAGTTCTCGGAAAAATCAGCCCCAGCATTTT.

This clonotype was seen at least ten times. The chain combines TRBV3-1 with TRBJ1-3, with D unresolved. Trimming cost V 0 bases and J 1 base, with 7 bases left between them. The CDR3 runs to 15 residues. The germline V gene encodes CDR1 LGHDT and CDR2 YNNKEL (reference sequence). CDR3 protein: CASSQEGRSGNTIYF. In DNA, the CDR3 is TGTGCCAGCAGCCAAGAGGGAAGATCTGGAAACACCATATATTTT.

This clonotype showed up just a few times. The DNA for the CDR3 is TGCGCCAGCAGGCAAGGACAGCCACAAGAGACCCAGTACTTC. Translated, it gives CASRQGQPQETQYF. The chain couples TRBV5-1 to TRBJ2-5, with D perhaps TRBD1 (6 bases). Germline CDR1 reads SGHRS; CDR2 reads YFSETQ. The CDR3 has 14 residues. The V end lost 5 bases, the J end lost 2 bases, and 13 bases lay between the germline ends.

This clonotype appeared a single time. This chain connects TRBV21-1 to TRBJ2-7; whether TRBD1, the table's D call, matches the DNA was not checked. TRBV21-1 is a pseudogene locus. This CDR3 is 16 amino acids long. CDR3 amino acids: CASSARDTHFSYEQYF. The CDR3 DNA sequence: TGTGCCAGCAGCGCCCGGGACACTCACTTCTCCTACGAGCAGTACTTC.

This clonotype showed up just a few times. The J gene is TRBJ2-2, the V gene TRBV6-2 or TRBV6-3, with D uncertain. Germline V lookup: CDR1 MNHEY, CDR2 SVGEGT. Trimming shortened V by 7 bases and J by 7 bases, and 13 bases separated the two germline ends. The CDR3 runs to 13 residues. CDR3 bases: TGTGCCAGCACCGACCTTCCGAACGGGGAGCTGTTTTTT. Translating it yields CASTDLPNGELFF.